Following are 7 T cell receptor beta chains from one sample sequenced in a study of T cell clonality in common variable immunodeficiency. Overall study findings and caveats: In common variable immunodeficiency, TCR beta chains reportedly carried fewer deletions and N-nucleotide insertions.

Their target antigens are unknown. Libraries were prepared by immunoSEQ multiplex PCR; TCRdb keeps only in-frame clonotypes and omits some of them. This sample has fewer than 35,000 clones, each found more than once. Sequencing used peripheral blood mononuclear cells. The receptors derive from a human donor with common variable immunodeficiency.

For this clone: The read gets to within 3 residues of the CDR3 end, and the germline J gene fills in the rest. The genes are TRBV7-8 and TRBJ1-1; 9 positions match TRBD1. V shed 0 bases and J 4 bases; nucleotides not matched to a gene: 6. The CDR3 spans 16 residues. The germline V gene has CDR1 SGHVS and CDR2 FQNEAQ. This CDR3 is CASSLASADRGTEAFF. The sequenced CDR3 bases are TGTGCCAGCAGCTTAGCCTCCGCGGACAGGGGCACTGAA.

Only a few counts were recorded for this clone. The missing CDR3 end, 3 residues past where the read stops, is filled in from the germline J gene. The chain combines TRBV11-2 with TRBJ2-7, with no clear D. The length of the CDR3 is 12 residues. CDR1 and CDR2 from the germline V gene are SGHAT and FQNNGV. V was trimmed by 3 bases and J by 1 base, leaving 4 bases between them. CDR3 sequence: CASSFQSYEQYF. The sequenced part of the CDR3 DNA is TGTGCCAGCAGCTTTCAGTCCTACGAG.

As concerns this clone: The read ends 3 residues early relative to the CDR3; the germline J gene fills the gap. The chain uses TRBV5-1 and TRBJ2-5; D remains unclear. CDR3 size: 12 residues. Germline V gene lookup returns CDR1 SGHRS and CDR2 YFSETQ. Trimming took off 4 bases at V and 2 bases at J, with 6 bases between the two ends. CDR3 in amino acids: CASSLGQETQYF. The sequenced part of the CDR3 DNA is TGCGCCAGCAGCCTAGGTCAAGAGACC.

There are many counts of this clone. The read ends 3 residues before the CDR3 terminus; that terminus is restored from the germline J gene. The chain combines TRBV7-8 with TRBJ1-4; a possible D gene is TRBD1 (6 bases). This CDR3 has 17 residues. V was pared by 5 bases and J by 5 bases, with 21 bases between. Germline V gene sequence: CDR1 SGHVS, CDR2 FQNEAQ. The DNA read from the CDR3 is TGTGCCAGCAGCCTTGGACAGCGGCAAATCACGAATGAAAAA. The encoded protein is CASSLGQRQITNEK. The CDR3 in its entirety is CASSLGQRQITNEKLFF.

Concerning this clone itself: The CDR3 extends 3 residues past the end of the read, so its final part is completed from the germline J gene. This chain connects TRBV20-1 to TRBJ1-5, with D possibly matching TRBD1 (5 bases). The CDR3 covers 17 residues. The V end was cut by 0 bases, the J end by 0 bases, with 15 bases between. CDR1 is DFQATT, CDR2 SNEGSKA, per germline (reference sequence). CDR3 DNA (partial): TGCAGTGCTAGAGATGAGAGTATAGGGGTTAGCAATCAGCCC. Protein: CSARDESIGVSNQP. The full CDR3 sequence reads CSARDESIGVSNQPQHF.

Concerning this clone: The read finishes 3 residues shy of the CDR3 end, and the germline J gene is used to complete it. The chain uses TRBV20-1 and TRBJ2-7; 9 bases fit TRBD2. Trimming removed 5 bases from V and 3 bases from J; junction bases left unmatched: 11. This CDR3 is built from 15 residues. Looked up from germline, CDR1 is DFQATT and CDR2 is SNEGSKA (reference sequence). This CDR3 reads CSARSTSGDYYEQYF. Partial CDR3 DNA: TGCAGTGCTCGGTCGACTAGCGGTGATTACTACGAG.

The sample holds a few counts of this clone. The CDR3 end is not reached by the read, which stops 3 residues before it; the germline J gene fills it in. The rearrangement joins TRBV20-1 to TRBJ1-1; a weak D match, TRBD1 (6 bases). Germline V gene sequence: CDR1 DFQATT, CDR2 SNEGSKA (reference sequence). This CDR3 contains 15 residues. V was pared by 3 bases and J by 4 bases, with 18 bases between. CDR3 region: CSASHIGTGSTEAFF. Incomplete CDR3 DNA: TGCAGTGCTAGCCATATTGGAACAGGGAGCACTGAA.